This T cell receptor beta chain emerged from a study of T cell repertoires in cytomegalovirus infection. Background on the study: Both a matching HLA type and CMV infection were indicated by public TCR beta signatures. Study conclusions and caveats: Summed frequency of public TCR beta families distinguished CMV carriers with the relevant HLA. HLA-C-restricted CMV-specific TCR beta clonotypes were dominant in the ex vivo response.

This clonotype has a count of ten or more. No antigen is known for it. TCRdb called the reads again in MiXCR, with one record for every CDR3 protein. The sample contains fewer than 400,000 distinct CDR3 sequences, around 18% of which appear only once. The CDR3 spans 13 residues. Trimming took 6 bases from V and 0 from J, leaving 3 bases between them. Germline V gene data show CDR1 as SNHLY and CDR2 as FYNNEI. V usage is TRBV2 and J usage is TRBJ2-6; D is unresolved. Sample: PBMCs. This TCR came from a human donor in good health (CMV status not recorded). Some clones in this sample may be carry-over from other donors' samples. CDR3 sequence reads: CASRDSGANVLTF. In DNA, the CDR3 is TGTGCCAGCAGGGACTCTGGGGCCAACGTCCTGACTTTC.